This passage covers 8 T cell receptor beta chains from one sample sequenced in a study of PD-1 blockade in classical Hodgkin lymphoma. Some clones are missing from TCRdb's copy, which holds only in-frame ones; the method was immunoSEQ multiplex PCR. The sample carries some 17,000 clones, just over 70% recorded once. Sample time point: cycle 4 day 1 (C4D1), after more than five weeks of nivolumab. There was relapse after autologous stem cell transplantation in every patient, and there was variation in brentuximab vedotin exposure. It was by magnetic negative selection that CD4+ T cells were purified from thawed PBMCs. This sample comprised CD4+ T cells from blood, obtained before the fourth cycle of nivolumab. The receptors derive from a human donor with classical Hodgkin lymphoma.

This clone was recorded a few times. The chain is built from TRBV27 and TRBJ2-1; 7 nucleotides line up with TRBD1. After removal of 6 bases from V and 4 bases from J, the junction contained 3 bases not matched to a gene. Looked up from germline, CDR1 is MNHEY and CDR2 is SMNVEV (reference sequence). The CDR3 sequence is 13 residues long. CDR3 region: CASRKTGYNEQFF. DNA for the CDR3: TGTGCCAGCAGAAAGACAGGGTACAATGAGCAGTTCTTC.

V usage is TRBV28 and J usage is TRBJ1-1; 9 bases agree with TRBD1. CDR3 length: 15 residues. V dropped 5 bases and J dropped 3; count of bases not matched to a gene: 7. Germline values: CDR1 MDHEN, CDR2 SYDVKM. The CDR3: CASSAHRGPYTEAFF. CDR3 coding DNA: TGTGCCAGCAGTGCACACAGGGGGCCTTACACTGAAGCTTTCTTT.

The chain combines TRBV6-1 with TRBJ1-1; no clear D. This CDR3 has 14 residues. Germline V gene sequence: CDR1 MNHNS, CDR2 SASEGT. The V end lost 6 bases, the J end lost 3 bases, and 14 bases lay between the germline ends. The CDR3 nucleotides are TGTGCCAGCAGGATCACGATGGCGGACACTGAAGCTTTCTTT. Protein: CASRITMADTEAFF.

This chain links TRBV9 with TRBJ2-3, with D hard to call. Germline V gives CDR1 SGDLS, CDR2 YYNGEE. This CDR3 contains 15 residues. V was pared by 0 bases and J by 1 base, with 9 bases between. In nucleotides, the CDR3 is TGTGCCAGCAGCGTAGCGGGCCGGGGCACAGATACGCAGTATTTT. Protein: CASSVAGRGTDTQYF.

This clone showed up just once. The genes are TRBV4-2 and TRBJ2-7; 7 nucleotides line up with TRBD1. The CDR3 totals 15 residues. J gave up 0 bases and V 1 base, and 3 bases lay outside the gene matches. Germline CDR1 reads LGHNA; CDR2 reads YNFKEQ. In DNA, the CDR3 is TGTGCCAGCAGCCAAGGGGACAGCTTCTCCTACGAGCAGTACTTC. Protein product: CASSQGDSFSYEQYF.

V usage is TRBV4-3 and J usage is TRBJ1-1; no clear D gene. Germline CDR1 and CDR2: LGHNA and YSLEER. Deletions cut 4 bases from V and 7 bases from J, with 13 bases between. This CDR3 has 13 residues. The CDR3 DNA reads TGCGCCAGCAGCCCAGGTCGGAGTTATGAAGCTTTCTTT. It encodes CASSPGRSYEAFF.

This chain links TRBV19 with TRBJ1-5; 9 bases match TRBD1. V lost 2 bases to trimming and J lost 4 bases; unmatched junction nucleotides: 3. CDR1 is LNHDA and CDR2 is SQIVND in the germline V gene (reference sequence). There are 15 residues in the CDR3. CDR3 nucleotides: TGTGCCAGTAGTATAAGGACAGGGGCGAATCAGCCCCAGCATTTT. Residues: CASSIRTGANQPQHF.

This sequence joins TRBV2 and TRBJ1-4; D is unclear. V dropped 2 bases and J dropped 8 bases, with 3 bases sitting between them. CDR3 length: 11 residues. Germline loops: CDR1 SNHLY, CDR2 FYNNEI. Written as DNA, the CDR3 is TGTGCCAGCAGTGAATGGGAAAAACTGTTTTTT. As protein: CASSEWEKLFF. Drawing the rest from reference TRBV2 and TRBJ1-4, the complete variable domain is EPEVTQTPSHQVTQMGQEVILRCVPISNHLYFYWYRQILGQKVEFLVSFYNNEISEKSEIFDDQFSVERPDGSNFTLKIRSTKLEDSAMYFCASSEWEKLFFGSGTQLSVL.